The 13 T cell receptor beta chains given below trace back to one sample, sequenced in a study of cytomegalovirus exposure and HLA in healthy donors. 60 Vbeta and 13 Jbeta primers were used in PCR. The repertoire was sequenced with immunoSEQ multiplex PCR; TCRdb's copy has only in-frame clones and lacks some. The table lists about 64,000 clones, 85% of them singletons. The sequencing sample was made of PBMCs. The receptors were gathered from a female donor in good health and CMV-seronegative.

The rearrangement joins TRBV6-5 to TRBJ1-1; the D is unclear. The V and J ends lost 2 bases and 0 bases respectively, with 4 bases between them. Germline CDR1 MNHEY, CDR2 SVGAGI. The CDR3 length is 13 residues. In DNA form, the CDR3 reads TGTGCCAGCAGTTACACTATGAACACTGAAGCTTTCTTT. Translation: CASSYTMNTEAFF.

This chain links TRBV30 with TRBJ2-7; TRBD1 matches 10 bases. Looked up from germline, CDR1 is GTSNPN and CDR2 is SVGIG (reference sequence). This CDR3 is 14 amino acids long. V was pared by 3 bases and J by 3 bases, with 5 bases of the junction left unmatched. The CDR3 loop is CAWSQGQGGYEQYF. In nucleotides, the CDR3 is TGTGCCTGGAGCCAAGGACAGGGGGGCTACGAGCAGTACTTC.

This chain joins TRBV29-1 and TRBJ2-7; 8 bases line up with TRBD1. With 5 bases clipped from V and 4 bases from J, the junction kept 1 base outside the gene matches. This CDR3 is 11 amino acids long. In germline, CDR1 is SQVTM, CDR2 ANQGSEA. The CDR3 sequence is CSVQGAYEQYF. The CDR3 DNA is TGCAGCGTTCAGGGGGCGTACGAGCAGTACTTC.

As regards this clone: Compared with germline, one end of the junction differs, possibly owing to a read error. V and J are TRBV7-2 and TRBJ2-1; TRBD2 matches at 11 bases. This CDR3 is built from 15 residues. CDR1 and CDR2 from the germline V gene are SGHTA and FQGNSA. CDR3 sequence (DNA): TGTGCCAGCGGCTTAGCGGGAGGGCCGTTCGATGAGCAGTTCTTC. Amino acid sequence: CASGLAGGPFDEQFF.

This clone is a singleton in its sample. The rearrangement joins TRBV6-5 to TRBJ1-6, with TRBD1 matching over 7 bases. This CDR3 has 15 amino acids. V was pared by 6 bases and J by 6 bases, with 8 bases of the junction left unmatched. Germline-derived CDR1 and CDR2 are MNHEY and SVGAGI. The CDR3 loop reads CASSRTGASNSPLHF. The CDR3 DNA follows: TGTGCCAGCAGCCGTACAGGGGCCAGTAATTCACCCCTCCACTTT.

CDR3 DNA: TGCAGTGCTAGAGATCTGAGGGAGCAGTACTTC. Translated: CSARDLREQYF. The J gene is TRBJ2-7, the V gene TRBV20-1, with no clear D. This CDR3 is 11 amino acids long. Germline V gives CDR1 DFQATT, CDR2 SNEGSKA (reference sequence). V was cut by 0 bases and J by 7 bases, with 7 bases left in between.

The chain combines TRBV2 with TRBJ2-3; 16 nucleotides line up with TRBD2. With V trimmed by 8 bases and J by 3 bases, 2 bases remained unmatched. The germline V gene has CDR1 SNHLY and CDR2 FYNNEI. The CDR3 covers 15 residues. The chain's CDR3 is CASGTSGGDTDTQYF. In nucleotides, the CDR3 is TGTGCCAGCGGGACTAGCGGGGGGGATACAGATACGCAGTATTTT.

This sequence joins TRBV7-2 and TRBJ2-7; tentatively, D is TRBD2 (5 bases). Germline-derived CDR1 and CDR2 are SGHTA and FQGNSA. The CDR3 extends over 14 amino acids. Deletions cut 4 bases from V and 1 base from J, with 11 bases between. The CDR3 DNA sequence: TGTGCCAGCAGCTCATACGGGGATTCCTACGAGCAGTACTTC. Protein sequence: CASSSYGDSYEQYF.

V usage is TRBV7-2 and J usage is TRBJ2-1; 7 nucleotides line up with TRBD1. This CDR3 is 12 amino acids long. Germline CDR1 reads SGHTA; CDR2 reads FQGNSA. J was trimmed by 8 bases and V by 5 bases; bases with no gene match: 3. CDR3 amino acids: CASSQTGDEQFF. In nucleotides, the CDR3 is TGTGCCAGCAGCCAAACAGGGGATGAGCAGTTCTTC.

The gene calls are TRBV9 and TRBJ2-5, with 7 bases that match TRBD1. From germline, CDR1 is SGDLS and CDR2 YYNGEE. With V trimmed by 2 bases and J by 5 bases, 3 bases remained unmatched. The CDR3 contains 13 residues. The CDR3 sequence: CASSVDREETQYF. For the CDR3, the DNA is TGTGCCAGCAGCGTTGACAGGGAGGAGACCCAGTACTTC.

V usage is TRBV5-1 and J usage is TRBJ2-5, with D possibly being TRBD1 (6 bases). The CDR3 runs to 16 residues. V lost 0 bases and J 5 bases, leaving 17 bases between the germline ends. Per germline, CDR1 SGHRS and CDR2 YFSETQ. In DNA form, the CDR3 reads TGCGCCAGCAGCTTGGGTGGGGGCGCCTCGGGGGAGACCCAGTACTTC. Translation: CASSLGGGASGETQYF. The full variable domain, rest sourced from reference TRBV5-1 and TRBJ2-5, is KAGVTQTPRYLIKTRGQQVTLSCSPISGHRSVSWYQQTPGQGLQFLFEYFSETQRNKGNFPGRFSGRQFSNSRSEMNVSTLELGDSALYLCASSLGGGASGETQYFGPGTRLLVL.

V is TRBV19 and J is TRBJ2-2, with D possibly matching TRBD2 (5 bases). Germline V gene lookup returns CDR1 LNHDA and CDR2 SQIVND (reference sequence). V gave up 5 bases and J gave up 2 bases, with 12 bases separating them. This CDR3 is 15 amino acids long. In nucleotides, the CDR3 is TGTGCCAGTAGTCCTTCCGGGATCAACACCGGGGAGCTGTTTTTT. Protein product: CASSPSGINTGELFF.

The V and J genes are TRBV7-2 and TRBJ2-1, with D maybe TRBD2 (6 bases). V was clipped by 7 bases and J by 7 bases, with 23 bases between them. CDR1 is SGHTA and CDR2 is FQGNSA in the germline V gene. CDR3 size: 16 residues. Here the CDR3 DNA reads TGTGCCAGCACCCCCTCGGGTAGCGGAGGTGCAAATGAGCAGTTCTTC. Protein: CASTPSGSGGANEQFF.